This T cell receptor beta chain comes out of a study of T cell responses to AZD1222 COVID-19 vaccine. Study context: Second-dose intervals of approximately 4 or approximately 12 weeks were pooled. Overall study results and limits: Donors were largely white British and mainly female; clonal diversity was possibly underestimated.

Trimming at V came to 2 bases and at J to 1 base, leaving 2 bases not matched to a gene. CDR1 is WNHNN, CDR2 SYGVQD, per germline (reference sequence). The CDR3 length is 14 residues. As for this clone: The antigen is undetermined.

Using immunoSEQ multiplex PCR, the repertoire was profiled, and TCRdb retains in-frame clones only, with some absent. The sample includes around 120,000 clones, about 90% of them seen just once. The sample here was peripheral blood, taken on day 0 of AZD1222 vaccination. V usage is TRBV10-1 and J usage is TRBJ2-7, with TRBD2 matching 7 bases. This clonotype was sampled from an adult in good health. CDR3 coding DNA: TGCGCCAGCAGTGAGGGCGGGAGTTCCTACGAGCAGTACTTC. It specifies CASSEGGSSYEQYF.